This is a list of T cell receptor beta chains from one sample in a study of T cell responses to AZD1222 COVID-19 vaccine. Produced via immunoSEQ multiplex PCR; TCRdb's table is partial and in-frame only. The sample consists of some 130,000 clones, approximately 90% of them appearing once. The sample was peripheral blood, taken on day 0 of AZD1222 vaccination. These receptors were obtained from an adult in good health. CDR3s include the opening cysteine and the closing phenylalanine or tryptophan. A D gene is named only where the DNA matches it firmly. Some rows have no size entry. The others give once, few or many, or a class for an expanded clone.

>TRBV15|TRBD1|.|TRBJ2-5
CATSNPTGWGTQYF
TGTGCCACCAGCAACCCGACAGGGTGGGGGACCCAGTACTTC
>TRBV6-5|TRBD1|.|TRBJ1-1
CASGISGGRTEAFF
TGTGCCAGCGGGATATCAGGGGGGCGCACTGAAGCTTTCTTT
>TRBV5-5|.|.|TRBJ1-6
CASSSVALGNSPLHF
TGTGCCAGCAGCTCGGTAGCCTTGGGAAATTCACCCCTCCACTTT
>TRBV11-1|TRBD2|few|TRBJ2-2
CASRAGGTGELFF
TGTGCCAGCAGAGCGGGGGGCACCGGGGAGCTGTTTTTT
>TRBV13|TRBD2|.|TRBJ2-7
CASSPQLAGFYEQYF
TGTGCCAGCAGCCCGCAACTAGCGGGGTTCTACGAGCAGTACTTC
>TRBV12-3/TRBV12-4|.|.|TRBJ2-1
CASSSQGSNEQFF
TGTGCCAGCAGTTCACAGGGATCCAATGAGCAGTTCTTC
>TRBV30|.|.|TRBJ1-1
CAWSRRGGTEAFF
TGTGCCTGGAGCCGGCGCGGGGGCACTGAAGCTTTCTTT
>TRBV7-2|.|.|TRBJ1-4
CASSFNRRLNEKLFF
TGTGCCAGCAGCTTTAACAGGCGCCTTAATGAAAAACTGTTTTTT
>TRBV18|TRBD2|.|TRBJ2-1
CASSPLSGGDEQFF
TGTGCCAGCTCACCACTAAGCGGGGGCGATGAGCAGTTCTTC
>TRBV5-5|.|.|TRBJ2-7
CASSLEDTFSYEQYF
TGTGCCAGCAGCTTGGAGGACACATTCTCCTACGAGCAGTACTTC
>TRBV7-2|TRBD1|.|TRBJ1-2
CASSLDRTGVDGYTF
TGTGCCAGCAGCTTAGATCGGACAGGGGTCGATGGCTACACCTTC
>TRBV9|TRBD1|once|TRBJ2-2
CASSAAPGTGFTGELFF
TGTGCCAGCAGCGCGGCTCCCGGGACAGGGTTCACCGGGGAGCTGTTTTTT
>TRBV29-1|.|.|TRBJ2-1
CSVNARAFFNEQFF
TGCAGCGTCAATGCCCGGGCCTTTTTCAATGAGCAGTTCTTC
>TRBV4-3|TRBD1|.|TRBJ1-2
CASSQGDRGRWEGYTF
TGCGCCAGCAGCCAAGGGGACAGGGGGCGATGGGAGGGCTACACCTTC
>TRBV5-6|TRBD1|.|TRBJ2-7
CASTQGASFYEQYF
TGTGCCAGCACTCAGGGGGCCAGTTTTTACGAGCAGTACTTC
>TRBV7-2|.|.|TRBJ1-1
CASSPSGNTEAFF
TGTGCCAGCAGCCCCTCGGGGAACACTGAAGCTTTCTTT
>TRBV19|.|.|TRBJ1-6
CASSINLVGNSPLHF
TGTGCCAGTAGTATCAACCTTGTTGGTAATTCACCCCTCCACTTT
>TRBV4-3|.|.|TRBJ1-5
CASSQETDNQPQHF
TGCGCCAGCAGCCAAGAAACAGATAATCAGCCCCAGCATTTT
>TRBV9|TRBD1|.|TRBJ2-5
CASSAEDRGIETQYF
TGTGCCAGCAGCGCAGAGGACAGGGGGATCGAGACCCAGTACTTC
>TRBV3-1/TRBV3-2|.|.|TRBJ1-2
CASSPPGFYGYTF
TGTGCCAGCAGCCCCCCAGGGTTCTATGGCTACACCTTC
>TRBV7-3|.|.|TRBJ2-5
CASSLTREETQYF
TGTGCCAGCAGCTTAACCAGGGAAGAGACCCAGTACTTC
>TRBV7-2|TRBD1|.|TRBJ1-2
CASMLARDRGFFDGYTF
TGTGCCAGCATGCTCGCCCGGGACAGGGGTTTTTTTGATGGCTACACCTTC
>TRBV11-2|TRBD1|.|TRBJ2-7
CASSGQGAPYEQYF
TGTGCCAGCAGCGGACAGGGGGCCCCCTACGAGCAGTACTTC
>TRBV29-1|.|.|TRBJ1-1
CSVVHGVGTEAFF
TGCAGCGTGGTGCACGGGGTCGGCACTGAAGCTTTCTTT
>TRBV19|.|.|TRBJ2-7
CASSNRGRLSYEQYF
TGTGCCAGTAGTAACCGGGGGCGATTGAGCTACGAGCAGTACTTC
>TRBV21-1|.|.|TRBJ2-7
CASRIRWGGPTDYEQYF
TGTGCCAGCAGAATACGGTGGGGGGGCCCAACAGATTACGAGCAGTACTTC
>TRBV30|TRBD1|.|TRBJ2-5
CARGDRGYQETQYF
TGTGCCCGGGGGGACAGGGGGTACCAAGAGACCCAGTACTTC
>TRBV28|.|few|TRBJ1-1
CASREDHTEAFF
TGTGCCAGCAGAGAAGACCACACTGAAGCTTTCTTT
>TRBV6-5|.|.|TRBJ1-2
CASSYLTVGDNYGYTF
TGTGCCAGCAGTTACTTAACAGTAGGGGATAACTATGGCTACACCTTC
>TRBV12-3/TRBV12-4|.|.|TRBJ1-2
CASSLTRSDYTF
TGTGCCAGCAGTTTAACAAGATCTGACTACACCTTC
>TRBV19|.|.|TRBJ1-4
CASSIDGPQGEKLFF
TGTGCCAGTAGTATTGACGGCCCCCAAGGGGAAAAACTGTTTTTT
>TRBV19|.|.|TRBJ2-7
CASSLPGPSLEQYF
TGTGCCAGTAGTCTACCGGGACCCAGTTTAGAGCAGTACTTC
>TRBV9|.|.|TRBJ1-6
CASSPGGVAPPLHF
TGTGCCAGCAGCCCGGGGGGGGTTGCTCCACCCCTCCACTTT
>TRBV11-2|TRBD2|.|TRBJ2-3
CASSLEAGGPETQYF
TGTGCCAGCAGCTTAGAAGCGGGGGGACCAGAGACGCAGTATTTT
>TRBV6-2/TRBV6-3|TRBD2|.|TRBJ2-7
CASSTGLANHEQYF
TGTGCCAGCAGTACGGGACTAGCGAACCACGAGCAGTACTTC
>TRBV12-3/TRBV12-4|.|.|TRBJ2-7
CASSLGYYEQYF
TGTGCCAGCAGTTTAGGTTACTACGAGCAGTACTTC
>TRBV5-6|.|.|TRBJ2-3
CASSPEGAGYTDTQYF
TGTGCCAGCAGCCCAGAAGGGGCGGGTTACACAGATACGCAGTATTTT
>TRBV5-4|.|.|TRBJ2-5
CASSLGDSQQTQYF
TGTGCCAGCAGCTTGGGGGACTCCCAACAGACCCAGTACTTC
>TRBV11-3|.|.|TRBJ2-2
CASTRPGYVPLKNTGELFF
TGTGCCAGCACTCGACCGGGCTACGTCCCTTTAAAAAACACCGGGGAGCTGTTTTTT
>TRBV9|.|.|TRBJ1-2
CASSPFRDPLYGYTF
TGTGCCAGCAGCCCCTTTAGAGATCCACTCTATGGCTACACCTTC
>TRBV4-3|.|.|TRBJ2-2
CASSQDLGGTGELFF
TGCGCCAGCAGCCAAGACTTGGGGGGCACCGGGGAGCTGTTTTTT
>TRBV27|TRBD1|once|TRBJ1-6
CASSLSYRDRDNSPLHF
TGTGCCAGCAGTTTATCCTATCGGGACAGGGATAATTCACCCCTCCACTTT
>TRBV4-1|.|.|TRBJ2-5
CASSLQFSGLQETQYF
TGCGCCAGCAGCCTACAATTTTCCGGGCTGCAAGAGACCCAGTACTTC
>TRBV19|.|.|TRBJ1-1
CASSMGRVNTEAFF
TGTGCCAGTAGTATGGGCAGGGTGAACACTGAAGCTTTCTTT
>TRBV6-4|TRBD2|.|TRBJ2-6
CASSDIAGGSGANVLTF
TGTGCCAGCAGTGATATAGCGGGGGGCTCTGGGGCCAACGTCCTGACTTTC